Listed here is a single T cell receptor beta chain. V lost 0 bases to trimming and J lost 2 bases, with 15 bases between them. This CDR3 has 16 amino acids. CDR1 is GTSNPN and CDR2 is SVGIG in the germline V gene (reference sequence). Seattle's enrolled individuals joined amid active infection and were then monitored longitudinally. The sample originates from a study of blood T cell repertoires in COVID-19. The wider study: Spain, Italy and the United States supplied samples that represented acute and convalescent COVID-19. PBMCs, B-cell-depleted T cells, or T cells were the source of the cDNA or gDNA that made up the material.

How the authors handled the data: How many nucleated cells were present was estimated from reference gene primer amplification. The data were produced by immunoSEQ multiplex PCR, yet TCRdb's version contains in-frame clones alone and is incomplete. V, J and clone size derive from that table, while D and trimming were established from the DNA sequence. The sample includes 150,000 or so clones, approximately 81% of them seen just once. The sample consisted of peripheral blood. The TCR comes from a woman in her forties or fifties with COVID-19, enrolled during active disease. This chain uses TRBV30 with TRBJ2-3; tentatively, D is TRBD2 (7 bases). The CDR3 DNA is TGTGCCTGGAGTGTACTTGGCGGGGGCGCCACAGATACGCAGTATTTT. Translation gives CAWSVLGGGATDTQYF. Full variable domain (rest looked up from reference TRBV30 and TRBJ2-3): SQTIHQWPATLVQPVGSPLSLECTVEGTSNPNLYWYRQAAGRGLQLLFYSVGIGQISSEVPQNLSASRPQDRQFILSSKKLLLSDSGFYLCAWSVLGGGATDTQYFGPGTRLTVL.